What follows is one T cell receptor beta chain and its context. The same CDR3 arises from other DNA sequences in this sample as well. TCRdb's copy holds only in-frame clones and misses some; the assay was immunoSEQ multiplex PCR. Of tens of thousands of clones listed, less than 90% are singletons. This specimen belongs to a study of OX40 agonist ivuxolimab in advanced cancers. Germline loops: CDR1 KGHSH, CDR2 LQKENI. Trimming removed 0 bases at V and 0 bases at J, with 3 bases between. This CDR3 comprises 15 residues. This receptor was taken from an adult with an advanced solid tumor such as melanoma, head and neck, liver or kidney cancer. The J gene is TRBJ2-6, the V gene TRBV18; no clear D. The sample was CD4+ or CD8+ T cells sorted from blood, taken in a trial of the OX40 agonist ivuxolimab. CDR3 loop: CASSPPTSGANVLTF. DNA for the CDR3: TGTGCCAGCTCACCACCGACCTCTGGGGCCAACGTCCTGACTTTC.